This T cell receptor (beta chain) originates from a study of shared clonotypes between healthy human individuals. Study-level findings and limits: Of the naive CD4 clonotypes, around 4.7% were shared across a handful of donors. Clonotypes which were not shared had lower generation probabilities than clonotypes that all four donors shared.

The data were produced by immunoSEQ multiplex PCR, yet TCRdb's version contains in-frame clones alone and is incomplete. The sample gives roughly 2,000,000 clones, roughly 95% of which show up once; 0.95% to 1.5% is in the top ten. The germline CDR1 and CDR2 sequences are MDHEN and SYDVKM. This CDR3 is 12 amino acids long. V lost 5 bases, J lost 6 bases, and 9 bases lay in between. Positive CCR7 selection of CD45RO-negative cells yielded the naive CD8 cells, and terminally differentiated effector memory CD45RA+ cells were excluded. Free of recent acute infections or vaccinations, the donors were healthy HIV-negative adults. Remarks on this clone: Its specificity is unknown.

The sample consisted of naive CD8+ T cells sorted from blood. The TCR was taken from a young man in good health. The chain joins TRBV28 to TRBJ2-3; D is ambiguous. The CDR3 loop is CASSPFMDTQYF. The CDR3 coding sequence is TGTGCCAGCAGTCCCTTTATGGATACGCAGTATTTT.